This entry lists 31 T cell receptor beta chains sequenced from one sample in a study of T cells after yellow fever vaccination. TCRdb re-called the 5' RACE reads through MiXCR, storing one row per CDR3 protein. The sample consists of under 50,000 distinct CDR3 sequences, around 6.4% of them appearing once. The sequencing here drew on PBMCs, either bulk or a sorted T-cell subset (CD4+, CD8+, memory, or dextramer-sorted; not recorded which), taken 45 days after the yellow fever booster vaccination. These receptors all stem from a man younger than 45 who received the YFV17D yellow fever vaccine.

This clonotype was detected many times. This chain joins TRBV12-3 or TRBV12-4 and TRBJ2-5; tentatively, D is TRBD2 (7 bases). The CDR3 is 14 amino acids. The ends were cut back, 3 bases at V and 7 bases at J, with 15 bases in the middle. CDR3 region: CASSLGGARGTQYF. The CDR3 nucleotides are TGTGCCAGCAGTTTGGGGGGGGCCAGGGGGACCCAGTACTTC.

This clonotype was seen at least ten times. The CDR3 DNA reads TGTGCCAGCAGTCCTGGGACAGGGGATCTAGAGACCCAGTACTTC. It translates to CASSPGTGDLETQYF. V is TRBV6-1 and J is TRBJ2-5; TRBD1 matches 10 bases. This CDR3 is built from 15 residues. V shed 5 bases, J shed 4 bases, and the junction held 7 bases outside the gene matches. Germline V gene sequence: CDR1 MNHNS, CDR2 SASEGT.

This clonotype was seen ten or more times. The chain combines TRBV3-1 with TRBJ2-5; the D is unclear. This CDR3 has 13 residues. V gave up 3 bases and J gave up 3 bases, with 8 bases separating them. Looked up from germline, CDR1 is LGHDT and CDR2 is YNNKEL (reference sequence). CDR3 sequence reads: CASSHHKEETQYF. The CDR3 coding sequence is TGTGCCAGCAGCCACCACAAGGAAGAGACCCAGTACTTC.

This clonotype was counted ten times or more. This sequence joins TRBV15 and TRBJ2-2; D call uncertain. Germline V lookup: CDR1 LNHNV, CDR2 YYDKDF (reference sequence). The CDR3 loop spans 12 amino acids. Trimming stripped 1 base from V and 5 bases from J, with 2 bases between. The CDR3 coding sequence is TGTGCCACCAGCAGAGGGACCGGGGAGCTGTTTTTT. It specifies CATSRGTGELFF. The full variable domain, its missing parts supplied by reference TRBV15 and TRBJ2-2, is DAMVIQNPRYQVTQFGKPVTLSCSQTLNHNVMYWYQQKSSQAPKLLFHYYDKDFNNEADTPDNFQSRRPNTSFCFLDIRSPGLGDTAMYLCATSRGTGELFFGEGSRLTVL.

Ten or more counts support this clonotype. The chain employs TRBV24-1 and TRBJ2-3, with 9 bases fitting TRBD2. The junction had 5 bases not matched to a gene; V was cut back by 4 bases and J by 1 base. Germline assignment: CDR1 KGHDR and CDR2 SFDVKD. The CDR3 has 16 residues. This CDR3 reads CATSDPGLAGTDTQYF. CDR3 nucleotide sequence: TGTGCCACCAGTGACCCGGGACTAGCAGGCACAGATACGCAGTATTTT.

This clonotype has ten or more counts. This rearrangement joins TRBV12-3 or TRBV12-4 to TRBJ1-1, with a tentative D call TRBD1 (6 bases). V was shortened by 5 bases and J by 4 bases, with 14 bases between the two germline ends. The CDR3 runs to 14 residues. This CDR3 reads CASSPGTYSTEAFF. For the CDR3, the DNA is TGTGCCAGCAGTCCCGGGACATACTCCACTGAAGCTTTCTTT.

This clonotype appeared many times. The chain uses TRBV10-3 and TRBJ2-7; TRBD2 aligns across 10 bases. The CDR3 loop spans 16 amino acids. The V gene's germline CDR1 is ENHRY and CDR2 SYGVKD. V lost 4 bases, J lost 2 bases, and 8 bases stayed unmatched. The CDR3 spells CAISAQTSGPTYEQYF. In nucleotides, the CDR3 is TGTGCCATCAGTGCCCAGACTAGCGGGCCCACCTACGAGCAGTACTTC.

Many counts were recorded for this clonotype. The CDR3 protein is CASSLRSGRVETQYF. For the CDR3, the DNA is TGTGCCAGCAGCTTAAGGAGCGGGAGGGTTGAGACCCAGTACTTC. This sequence joins TRBV11-2 and TRBJ2-5, with 10 nucleotides matching TRBD2. The CDR3 length is 15 residues. The J segment lost 5 bases and the V segment lost 2 bases, leaving 5 bases of the junction unmatched. Looked up from germline, CDR1 is SGHAT and CDR2 is FQNNGV.

In this sample, this clonotype is medium-sized. This chain connects TRBV15 to TRBJ2-7, with D maybe TRBD1 (5 bases). V was cut by 0 bases and J by 5 bases, with 11 bases left in between. This CDR3 spans 14 amino acids. Germline CDR1 and CDR2: LNHNV and YYDKDF (reference sequence). The CDR3 DNA is TGTGCCACCAGCAGAGATGGGCAGGGCAACGAGCAGTACTTC. This encodes CATSRDGQGNEQYF.

The table lists this clonotype with a few counts. CDR3 loop: CASSPHGGRDHEQYF. In nucleotides, the CDR3 is TGTGCCAGCAGCCCGCACGGGGGACGCGACCACGAGCAGTACTTC. The rearrangement joins TRBV7-9 to TRBJ2-7, with a weak D call TRBD2 (6 bases). The germline V and J ends were trimmed by 5 bases and 5 bases, with 19 bases remaining between them. This CDR3 comprises 15 residues. The germline gives CDR1 SEHNR, CDR2 FQNEAQ (reference sequence).

The sample holds many counts of this clonotype. The genes are TRBV6-2 or TRBV6-3 and TRBJ2-3; 7 bases are a match to TRBD2. Trimming removed 2 bases from V and 1 base from J; junction bases left unmatched: 6. CDR1 is MNHEY and CDR2 is SVGEGT in the germline V gene. This CDR3 is 16 amino acids long. Here the CDR3 reads CASSYIRLARTDTQYF. For the CDR3, the DNA is TGTGCCAGCAGTTACATCAGACTAGCCCGCACAGATACGCAGTATTTT.

The genes are TRBV27 and TRBJ2-7, with D uncertain. V was clipped by 6 bases and J by 2 bases, with 17 bases between them. This CDR3 spans 15 amino acids. Germline loops: CDR1 MNHEY, CDR2 SMNVEV (reference sequence). The CDR3 DNA sequence: TGTGCCAGCAGCCCCCGGTTCGACCACCCCTACGAGCAGTACTTC. Translating it yields CASSPRFDHPYEQYF.

Many counts were recorded for this clonotype. The CDR3 spells CASSLALEVAEQFF. The CDR3 DNA follows: TGTGCCAGCAGTTTAGCGCTGGAGGTGGCTGAGCAGTTCTTC. This chain joins TRBV12-3 or TRBV12-4 and TRBJ2-1; a weak D match, TRBD2 (5 bases). The length of the CDR3 is 14 residues. V was trimmed by 0 bases and J by 9 bases, leaving 12 bases between them.

The chain recombines TRBV3-1 with TRBJ2-3; D is uncertain. The V and J ends lost 4 bases and 0 bases respectively, with 14 bases between them. Germline assignment: CDR1 LGHDT and CDR2 YNNKEL (reference sequence). The CDR3 has 16 amino acids. The CDR3 reads CASSPHRKQSTDTQYF. DNA for the CDR3: TGTGCCAGCAGCCCCCACAGAAAGCAGAGCACAGATACGCAGTATTTT.

The chain is built from TRBV3-1 and TRBJ2-5; D unclear. CDR1 and CDR2 (germline): LGHDT, YNNKEL (reference sequence). This CDR3 spans 12 amino acids. V shed 1 base and J shed 3 bases, with 3 bases lying between them. CDR3 protein: CASSQAEETQYF. The CDR3 DNA follows: TGTGCCAGCAGCCAAGCGGAAGAGACCCAGTACTTC.

The sample holds a few counts of this clonotype. This chain connects TRBV7-2 to TRBJ2-2; no reliable D call. The CDR3 has 15 residues. Germline CDR1 and CDR2: SGHTA and FQGNSA. The V end was cut by 5 bases, the J end by 9 bases, with 19 bases between. CDR3 in DNA: TGTGCCAGCAGCCAGTCACAGATCTTATACCGGGAGCTGTTTTTT. Its protein is CASSQSQILYRELFF. The full variable domain, with the rest looked up from reference TRBV7-2 and TRBJ2-2, is GAGVSQSPSNKVTEKGKDVELRCDPISGHTALYWYRQSLGQGLEFLIYFQGNSAPDKSGLPSDRFSAERTGGSVSTLTIQRTQQEDSAVYLCASSQSQILYRELFFGEGSRLTVL.

About this clonotype itself: A single base separates this from a much larger clone, so it may be a read error. V is TRBV28 and J is TRBJ2-4; D gene unclear. Trimming took off 10 bases at V and 7 bases at J, with 11 bases between the two ends. This CDR3 contains 11 residues. Germline V gene sequence: CDR1 MDHEN, CDR2 SYDVKM. The CDR3 DNA reads TGTGCCATCAAAGGGATTAACATTCAGTACTTC. Translating gives CAIKGINIQYF.

The table lists this clonotype with many counts. The gene calls are TRBV20-1 and TRBJ2-3; TRBD1 matches at 9 bases. Germline V gives CDR1 DFQATT, CDR2 SNEGSKA (reference sequence). This CDR3 comprises 15 residues. V trimming: 3 bases; J trimming: 6 bases; junction bases outside the gene matches: 10. DNA of the CDR3: TGCAGTGCTAGTTACGGGACAGGGATACGGGATACGCAGTATTTT. This codes for CSASYGTGIRDTQYF.

This clonotype has at least ten counts. The rearrangement joins TRBV7-2 to TRBJ2-5; TRBD1 might be the D (6 bases). Germline V gene lookup returns CDR1 SGHTA and CDR2 FQGNSA. This CDR3 region has 14 residues. V was clipped by 4 bases and J by 13 bases, with 22 bases between them. The CDR3 sequence is CASSYGLSNTGTYF. In nucleotides, the CDR3 is TGTGCCAGCAGCTACGGACTCTCCAATACAGGGACGTACTTC.

V is TRBV20-1 and J is TRBJ2-1, with TRBD2 identical over 7 bases. CDR3 size: 16 residues. Germline V lookup: CDR1 DFQATT, CDR2 SNEGSKA (reference sequence). The J segment lost 2 bases and the V segment lost 0 bases, leaving 7 bases of the junction unmatched. CDR3 amino acids: CSARDLLAGAYNEQFF. For the CDR3, the DNA is TGCAGTGCTAGAGATCTCCTCGCGGGAGCCTACAATGAGCAGTTCTTC.

This clonotype has at least ten counts. V usage is TRBV20-1 and J usage is TRBJ2-7; TRBD2 aligns across 8 bases. The germline gives CDR1 DFQATT, CDR2 SNEGSKA (reference sequence). The CDR3 is 14 residues long. The junction had 8 bases not matched to a gene; V was cut back by 5 bases and J by 2 bases. The CDR3 sequence is CSAGLAGGPYEQYF. The CDR3 DNA reads TGCAGTGCTGGGCTAGCGGGCGGTCCCTACGAGCAGTACTTC.

The CDR3 loop reads CATSEAGGGDEQYF. The CDR3 bases are TGTGCCACCAGTGAAGCGGGAGGAGGTGACGAGCAGTACTTC. The chain links TRBV24-1 to TRBJ2-7; 9 positions agree with TRBD2. The CDR3 runs to 14 residues. The V and J ends lost 4 bases and 5 bases, in that order; junction bases with no gene match: 5. Germline lookup yields CDR1 KGHDR and CDR2 SFDVKD.

At least ten counts were recorded for this clonotype. J is TRBJ2-2 and V is TRBV5-1, with 8 bases that match TRBD1. V lost 3 bases, J lost 7 bases, and 17 bases stayed unmatched. The CDR3 has 18 residues. In germline, CDR1 is SGHRS, CDR2 YFSETQ. CDR3 DNA: TGCGCCAGCAGCTCCCGCCCCCGACAGGGGCGCCGGGACGGGGAGCTGTTTTTT. It translates to CASSSRPRQGRRDGELFF.

This clonotype has only a few counts. J is TRBJ2-1 and V is TRBV19, with D unresolved. Germline V CDR1 and CDR2: LNHDA, SQIVND (reference sequence). There are 14 residues in the CDR3. The germline V and J ends were trimmed by 5 bases and 6 bases, with 14 bases remaining between them. The DNA for the CDR3 is TGTGCCAGTAGTGGACCGGTCCTTGGCAATGAGCAGTTCTTC. Translated, it gives CASSGPVLGNEQFF. Supplemented by reference TRBV19 and TRBJ2-1, the full variable domain reads DGGITQSPKYLFRKEGQNVTLSCEQNLNHDAMYWYRQDPGQGLRLIYYSQIVNDFQKGDIAEGYSVSREKKESFPLTVTSAQKNPTAFYLCASSGPVLGNEQFFGPGTRLTVL.

This clonotype occurred many times. The chain combines TRBV12-3 or TRBV12-4 with TRBJ2-2; D gene unclear. V dropped 6 bases and J dropped 3 bases, with 8 bases sitting between them. This CDR3 has 13 amino acids. The CDR3 DNA follows: TGTGCCAGCAGGATGCGGTACACCGGGGAGCTGTTTTTT. It is translated as CASRMRYTGELFF.

In its sample, this clonotype was seen many times. This chain joins TRBV12-3 or TRBV12-4 and TRBJ2-1; D is possibly TRBD2 (6 bases). V was shortened by 6 bases and J by 0 bases, with 12 bases between the two germline ends. This CDR3 region has 15 residues. CDR3 protein: CASRGTFSSYNEQFF. DNA of the CDR3: TGTGCCAGCAGAGGGACTTTCAGCTCCTACAATGAGCAGTTCTTC.

This clonotype was recorded at least ten times. This chain's CDR3 is CSAGGGQSVHEQFF. The CDR3 DNA is TGCAGTGCTGGGGGGGGCCAGTCCGTCCATGAGCAGTTCTTC. The chain uses TRBV20-1 and TRBJ2-1; possible D gene TRBD2, 7 bases. CDR1 is DFQATT, CDR2 SNEGSKA, per germline (reference sequence). The V gene lost 5 bases and the J gene lost 8 bases, with 19 bases spanning the gap. CDR3 length: 14 residues.

This clonotype occurred a few times. This chain links TRBV19 with TRBJ1-5; 8 bases fit TRBD1. Looked up from germline, CDR1 is LNHDA and CDR2 is SQIVND (reference sequence). This CDR3 comprises 15 residues. J lost 6 bases, V lost 4 bases, and 8 bases had no gene match. The CDR3 loop is CASSTRTGMGQPQHF. Here the CDR3 DNA reads TGTGCCAGTAGTACGCGGACAGGGATGGGTCAGCCCCAGCATTTT.

This clonotype was counted ten times or more. J is TRBJ2-5 and V is TRBV9; possibly TRBD1 for D (6 bases). The CDR3 totals 15 residues. V dropped 0 bases and J dropped 1 base, with 10 bases sitting between them. Per germline, CDR1 SGDLS and CDR2 YYNGEE. The CDR3 coding sequence is TGTGCCAGCAGCGTAGCGGGCAGGGGCCAAGAGACCCAGTACTTC. It yields the protein CASSVAGRGQETQYF.

In this sample, this clonotype turned up many times. The chain combines TRBV3-1 with TRBJ2-7; 13 bases are a match to TRBD2. The germline V gene has CDR1 LGHDT and CDR2 YNNKEL (reference sequence). J gave up 2 bases and V 4 bases, and 2 bases lay outside the gene matches. The CDR3 runs 15 residues. CDR3 protein: CASSRGLAGAYEQYF. CDR3 coding DNA: TGTGCCAGCAGCCGCGGACTAGCGGGAGCCTACGAGCAGTACTTC.

The chain links TRBV7-2 to TRBJ2-3; the D is unclear. From germline, CDR1 is SGHTA and CDR2 FQGNSA. Trimming took off 4 bases at V and 2 bases at J, with 4 bases between the two ends. This CDR3 spans 12 amino acids. CDR3 DNA sequence: TGTGCCAGCAGCTCTTACACAGATACGCAGTATTTT. This codes for CASSSYTDTQYF.